What follows are 8 T cell receptor beta chains derived from one specimen sequenced in a study of cytomegalovirus exposure and HLA in healthy donors. PCR amplification relied on 60 Vbeta primers (plus 13 Jbeta primers). Assay: immunoSEQ multiplex PCR; the TCRdb copy retains only in-frame clones and omits some. This repertoire shows over 150,000 clones, roughly 80% found once; its top ten account for about 2%. The sample taken for sequencing was PBMCs. These receptors were obtained from a human donor in good health.

The V gene is TRBV6-5, the J gene TRBJ2-5; TRBD2 agrees at 7 bases. Per the germline V gene, CDR1 is MNHEY and CDR2 is SVGAGI. CDR3 size: 12 residues. J was trimmed by 2 bases and V by 6 bases; bases with no gene match: 0. The CDR3 nucleotides read TGTGCCAGCAGGGGAGGGCAAGAGACCCAGTACTTC. Its protein is CASRGGQETQYF.

The genes are TRBV2 and TRBJ2-2; TRBD2 matches at 8 bases. There are 18 residues in the CDR3. The V segment lost 6 bases and the J segment 7 bases; nucleotides outside the gene matches: 19. Germline CDR1 is SNHLY and CDR2 is FYNNEI. The CDR3 DNA follows: TGTGCCAGCAGGGCCACTAGCGGCCGGGCCGATTTTGACGGGGAGCTGTTTTTT. This translates into CASRATSGRADFDGELFF.

The genes are TRBV6-5 and TRBJ1-6, with D perhaps TRBD1 (5 bases). Germline V gene lookup returns CDR1 MNHEY and CDR2 SVGAGI. Trimming pared 4 bases from V and 2 bases from J, leaving 12 bases between. CDR3 size: 16 residues. CDR3 amino acids: CASSWGESAYNSPLHF. The CDR3 bases are TGTGCCAGCAGTTGGGGGGAGTCCGCCTATAATTCACCCCTCCACTTT.

CDR3: CASATVQAGGPYEQFF. CDR3 sequence (DNA): TGTGCCAGCGCCACGGTTCAGGCGGGGGGGCCATATGAGCAGTTCTTC. The gene calls are TRBV11-3 and TRBJ2-1, with TRBD2 matching over 9 bases. The CDR3 spans 16 residues. J was trimmed by 8 bases and V by 8 bases; bases with no gene match: 16. Germline V CDR1 and CDR2: SGHNT, YENEEA.

This chain uses TRBV7-6 with TRBJ2-1; 10 bases fit TRBD2. With V trimmed by 2 bases and J by 5 bases, 3 bases remained unmatched. The CDR3 length is 15 residues. Per the germline V gene, CDR1 is SGHVS and CDR2 is FNYEAQ. The CDR3 here is CASSLIAGGNNEQFF. CDR3 coding DNA: TGTGCCAGCAGCTTAATAGCGGGGGGAAACAATGAGCAGTTCTTC.

This chain links TRBV6-5 with TRBJ1-2, with a tentative D call TRBD1 (6 bases). This CDR3 spans 14 amino acids. Trimming shortened V by 7 bases and J by 8 bases, and 20 bases separated the two germline ends. Per the germline V gene, CDR1 is MNHEY and CDR2 is SVGAGI. CDR3 loop: CASTPRGRGWGYTF. The CDR3 DNA is TGTGCCAGCACCCCCCGGGGCAGGGGTTGGGGCTACACCTTC.

The rearrangement uses TRBV10-2 and TRBJ1-6; no definite D call. Trimming cost V 7 bases and J 0 bases, with 13 bases left between them. Germline V lookup: CDR1 WSHSY, CDR2 SAAADI. CDR3 length equals 16 residues. CDR3 in DNA: TGCGCCAGCACTTTCAGTTTCAGCTCCTATAATTCACCCCTCCACTTT. Translated, it gives CASTFSFSSYNSPLHF.

This clone was detected only once. The rearrangement links TRBV27 to TRBJ2-2; D gene uncertain. This CDR3 region has 11 residues. Deletions cut 8 bases from V and 4 bases from J, with 5 bases between. Germline CDR1 is MNHEY and CDR2 is SMNVEV (reference sequence). The CDR3 loop reads CASGFTGELFF. The CDR3 coding sequence is TGTGCCAGCGGCTTCACCGGGGAGCTGTTTTTT.